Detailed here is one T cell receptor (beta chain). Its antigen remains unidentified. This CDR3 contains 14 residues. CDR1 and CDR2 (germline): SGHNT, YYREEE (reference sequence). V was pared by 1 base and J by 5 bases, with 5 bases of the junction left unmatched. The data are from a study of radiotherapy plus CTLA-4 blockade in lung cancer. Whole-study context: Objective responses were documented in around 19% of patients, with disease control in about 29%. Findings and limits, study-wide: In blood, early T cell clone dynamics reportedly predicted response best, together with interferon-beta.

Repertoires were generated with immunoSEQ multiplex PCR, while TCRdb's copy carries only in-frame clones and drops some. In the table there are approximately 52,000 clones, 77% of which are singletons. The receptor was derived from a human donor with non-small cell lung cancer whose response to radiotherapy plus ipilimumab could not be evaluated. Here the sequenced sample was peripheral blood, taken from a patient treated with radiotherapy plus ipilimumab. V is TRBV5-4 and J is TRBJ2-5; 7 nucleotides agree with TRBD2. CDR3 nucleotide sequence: TGTGCCAGCAGCTTGATGGGGGGAGGGGAGACCCAGTACTTC. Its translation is CASSLMGGGETQYF. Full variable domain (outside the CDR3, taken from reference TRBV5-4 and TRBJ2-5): ETGVTQSPTHLIKTRGQQVTLRCSSQSGHNTVSWYQQALGQGPQFIFQYYREEENGRGNFPPRFSGLQFPNYSSELNVNALELDDSALYLCASSLMGGGETQYFGPGTRLLVL.